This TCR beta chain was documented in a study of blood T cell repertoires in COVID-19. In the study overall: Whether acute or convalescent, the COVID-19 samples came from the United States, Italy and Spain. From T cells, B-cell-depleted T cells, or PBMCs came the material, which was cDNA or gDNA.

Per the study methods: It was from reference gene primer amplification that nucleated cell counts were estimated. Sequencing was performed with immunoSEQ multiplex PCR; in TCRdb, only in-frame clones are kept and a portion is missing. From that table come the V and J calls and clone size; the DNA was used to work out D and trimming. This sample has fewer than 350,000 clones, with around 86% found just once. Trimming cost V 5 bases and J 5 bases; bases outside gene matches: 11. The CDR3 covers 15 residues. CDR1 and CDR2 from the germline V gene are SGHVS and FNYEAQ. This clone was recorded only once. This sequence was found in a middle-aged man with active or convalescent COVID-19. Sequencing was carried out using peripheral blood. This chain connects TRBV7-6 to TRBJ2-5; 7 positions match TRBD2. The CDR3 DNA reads TGTGCCAGCAGCGTTGGGACTACCTTCGGGGAGACCCAGTACTTC. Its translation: CASSVGTTFGETQYF.